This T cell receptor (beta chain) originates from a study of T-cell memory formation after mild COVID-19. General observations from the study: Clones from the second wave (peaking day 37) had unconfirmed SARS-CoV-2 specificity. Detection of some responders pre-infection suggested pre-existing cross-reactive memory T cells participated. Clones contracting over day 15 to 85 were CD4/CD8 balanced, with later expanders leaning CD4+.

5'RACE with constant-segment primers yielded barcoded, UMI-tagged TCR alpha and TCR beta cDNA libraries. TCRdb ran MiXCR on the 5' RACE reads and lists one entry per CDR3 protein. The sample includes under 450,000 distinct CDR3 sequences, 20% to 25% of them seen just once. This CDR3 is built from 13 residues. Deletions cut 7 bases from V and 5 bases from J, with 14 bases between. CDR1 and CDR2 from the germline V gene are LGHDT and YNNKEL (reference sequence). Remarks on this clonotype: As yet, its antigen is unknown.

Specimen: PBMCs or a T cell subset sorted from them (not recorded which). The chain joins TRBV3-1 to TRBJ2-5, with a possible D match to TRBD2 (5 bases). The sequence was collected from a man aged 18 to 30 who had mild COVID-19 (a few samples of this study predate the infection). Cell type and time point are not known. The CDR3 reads CASMETGMETQYF. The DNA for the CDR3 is TGTGCCAGCATGGAAACGGGGATGGAGACCCAGTACTTC.